This T cell receptor (beta chain) was identified during a study of cytomegalovirus exposure and HLA in healthy donors. About the study: The 100 to 150 validation repertoires and the roughly 670 first-cohort repertoires shared a platform, a later analysis reported.

Germline CDR1 is SGHNT and CDR2 is YENEEA. V lost 5 bases and J lost 3; bases outside the gene matches: 15. The length of the CDR3 is 17 residues. The assay was immunoSEQ multiplex PCR, and TCRdb's table has in-frame clones only and misses some. The repertoire holds about 100,000 clones, with under 97% as singletons. The donors were members of the approximately 120-subject validation cohort (separate from the approximately 670-subject first cohort). This clonotype was sampled from a woman between 18 and 29 years old in good health and CMV-seronegative. The chain joins TRBV11-3 to TRBJ2-5; 7 bases match TRBD2. Material: PBMCs. CDR3 region: CASSPLGRQRGEETQYF. Here the CDR3 DNA reads TGTGCCAGCAGCCCACTAGGCCGCCAGCGGGGCGAAGAGACCCAGTACTTC.